This T cell receptor beta chain was identified in a study of blood T cell repertoires in COVID-19. Across the study: Acute and convalescent COVID-19 samples came from the United States, Italy and Spain. Sample material is recorded as cDNA or gDNA derived from T cells, B-cell-depleted T cells, or PBMCs.

Libraries were prepared by immunoSEQ multiplex PCR; TCRdb keeps only in-frame clonotypes and omits some of them. Here the sample spans around 400,000 clones, about nine tenths being singletons. The specimen sequenced was PBMCs or T cells enriched from blood (not recorded which). The TCR comes from a woman in her twenties or thirties who had recovered from COVID-19.

CDR3 nucleotides: TGTGCCAGCAGTCCCTACCACCCGCAGCCCCAGCATTTT. This sequence encodes CASSPYHPQPQHF. The rearrangement joins TRBV6-5 to TRBJ1-5; D uncertain. The length of the CDR3 is 13 residues. V was shortened by 5 bases and J by 7 bases, with 12 bases between the two germline ends. Germline loops: CDR1 MNHEY, CDR2 SVGAGI.